The next 3 T cell receptor beta chains were all read from a single sample in a study of blood T cell repertoires in COVID-19. Produced via immunoSEQ multiplex PCR; TCRdb's table is partial and in-frame only. The sample gives tens of thousands of clones, around three quarters of which show up once; over 25% is in the top ten. Sequencing input: peripheral blood. Receptors were obtained from a human donor in a cohort sampled during active COVID-19.

The rearrangement links TRBV6-5 to TRBJ2-2, with D possibly TRBD1 on 6 matching bases. Between the trimmed V and J ends, which lost 4 bases and 5 bases, there was a span of 17 bases. Germline-derived CDR1 and CDR2 are MNHEY and SVGAGI. This CDR3 is 16 amino acids long. The CDR3 bases are TGTGCCAGCAGTTCACAGGGAAATCTGAAAACCGGGGAGCTGTTTTTT. It yields the protein CASSSQGNLKTGELFF.

The V gene is TRBV11-1, the J gene TRBJ2-1; D gene uncertain. V was clipped by 1 base and J by 4 bases, with 5 bases between them. The CDR3 is 13 residues long. Germline V gene lookup returns CDR1 SGHAT and CDR2 FQDESV (reference sequence). DNA of the CDR3: TGTGCCAGCAGCTTAGTCGCGTACAATGAGCAGTTCTTC. Its protein is CASSLVAYNEQFF.

This clone was counted once. CDR3 coding DNA: TGTGCCAGCAGCCAGGGAGGGGGTTGGAACACTGAAGCTTTCTTT. It specifies CASSQGGGWNTEAFF. The chain recombines TRBV3-1 (or the pseudogene TRBV3-2) with TRBJ1-1; possibly TRBD1 for D (6 bases). V dropped 3 bases and J dropped 1 base, with 12 bases sitting between them. This CDR3 spans 15 amino acids. Germline CDR1 LGHDT, CDR2 YNNKEL (reference sequence).